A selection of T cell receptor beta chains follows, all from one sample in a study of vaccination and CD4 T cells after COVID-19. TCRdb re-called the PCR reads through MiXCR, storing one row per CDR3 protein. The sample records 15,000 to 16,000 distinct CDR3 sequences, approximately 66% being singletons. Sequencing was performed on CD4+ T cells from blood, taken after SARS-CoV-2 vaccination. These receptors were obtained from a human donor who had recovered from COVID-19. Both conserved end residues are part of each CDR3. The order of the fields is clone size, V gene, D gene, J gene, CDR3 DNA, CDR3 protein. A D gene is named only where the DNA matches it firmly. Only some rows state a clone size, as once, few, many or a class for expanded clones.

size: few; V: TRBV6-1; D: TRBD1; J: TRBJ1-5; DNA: TGTGCCAGCAACAGGGGAAATAGCAATCAGCCCCAGCATTTT; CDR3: CASNRGNSNQPQHF
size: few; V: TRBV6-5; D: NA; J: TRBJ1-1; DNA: TGTGCCAGCAGTTACAAAGGGAGGTTCACTGAAGCTTTCTTT; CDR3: CASSYKGRFTEAFF
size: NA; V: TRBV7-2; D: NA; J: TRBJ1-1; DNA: TGTGCCAGCGGGGTATCGAACACTGAAGCTTTCTTT; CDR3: CASGVSNTEAFF
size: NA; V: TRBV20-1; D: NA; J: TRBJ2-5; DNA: TGCAGTGCTAGAGACGATCAAGAGACCCAGTACTTC; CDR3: CSARDDQETQYF
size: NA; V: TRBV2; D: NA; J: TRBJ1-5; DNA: TGTGCCAGCATGGAGATTGCAGGGCCAAATCAGCCCCAGCATTTT; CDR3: CASMEIAGPNQPQHF
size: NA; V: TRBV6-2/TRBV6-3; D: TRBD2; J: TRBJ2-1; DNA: TGTGCCAGCAGTTACTCGGGACTAGCGGGAGTATACAATGAGCAGTTCTTC; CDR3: CASSYSGLAGVYNEQFF
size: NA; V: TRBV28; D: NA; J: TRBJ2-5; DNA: TGTGCCAGCAGTTCTTCAGGCGTGGAGACCCAGTACTTC; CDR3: CASSSSGVETQYF
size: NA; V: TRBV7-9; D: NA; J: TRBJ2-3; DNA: TGTGCCAGCAGCCCGGACACAGATACGCAGTATTTT; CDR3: CASSPDTDTQYF
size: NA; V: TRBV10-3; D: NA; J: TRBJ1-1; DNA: TGTGCCATCAGTGAGCTGCGGACCCCAGAAGCTTTCTTT; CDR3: CAISELRTPEAFF
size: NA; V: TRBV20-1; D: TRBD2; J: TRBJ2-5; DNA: TGCAGTCTTCTAGCGGTACAAGAGACCCAGTACTTC; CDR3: CSLLAVQETQYF
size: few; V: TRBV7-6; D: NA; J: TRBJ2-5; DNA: TGTGCCAGCAGCTTATCTGGGGGCCGGGTCGGAGAGACCCAGTACTTC; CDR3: CASSLSGGRVGETQYF
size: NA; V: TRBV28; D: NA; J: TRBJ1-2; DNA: TGTGCCAGCAGTTTATACGGGACCCATGGCTACACCTTC; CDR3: CASSLYGTHGYTF
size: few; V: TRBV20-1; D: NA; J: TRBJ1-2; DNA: TGCAGTGCCCCGAAAACAACGAACTATGGCTACACCTTC; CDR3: CSAPKTTNYGYTF
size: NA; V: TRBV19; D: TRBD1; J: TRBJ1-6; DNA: TGTGCCAGTAGTATACCGGGACAGGGAGGGTCACCCCTCCACTTT; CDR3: CASSIPGQGGSPLHF
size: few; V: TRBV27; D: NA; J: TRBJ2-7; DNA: TGTGCCAGCCGCCCTAACAGCAATACAGGGTGGCAGTACTTC; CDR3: CASRPNSNTGWQYF
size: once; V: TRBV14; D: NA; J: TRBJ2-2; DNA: TGTGCCAGCAGCCGCTTACAGGGGAACACCGGGGAGCTGTTTTTT; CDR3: CASSRLQGNTGELFF